Listed below are T cell receptor beta chains from one sample, sequenced in a study of blood T cell repertoires in COVID-19. TCRdb keeps only in-frame clones here, not all; method: immunoSEQ multiplex PCR. The sample consists of about 170,000 clones, about 83% of them appearing once. Material: PBMCs or T cells enriched from blood (not recorded which). Every receptor here comes from a woman between 50 and 59 years old in a cohort exposed to, infected with or recovered from COVID-19 (not recorded which). Each CDR3 is given with its conserved first and last residue. Each record gives: V gene, D gene, clone size, J gene, CDR3 protein, CDR3 DNA. A D gene is named only where the DNA matches it firmly. Clone size is not always given. Where it is, it says once, few, many or a class for expanded clones.

>TRBV20-1|-|once|TRBJ2-4
CSARDSIQYF
TGCAGTGCTAGAGATAGCATTCAGTACTTC
>TRBV5-4|TRBD1|-|TRBJ2-1
CASSPQTGVNEQFF
TGTGCCAGCAGCCCTCAGACAGGGGTAAATGAGCAGTTCTTC
>TRBV24-1|-|-|TRBJ2-7
CATSEAGLDEQYF
TGTGCCACCAGTGAGGCAGGGTTAGACGAGCAGTACTTC
>TRBV7-7|TRBD2|-|TRBJ2-5
CASSLGLAGAETQYF
TGTGCTAGCAGCTTAGGCCTAGCGGGAGCGGAGACCCAGTACTTC
>TRBV19|-|-|TRBJ2-5
CASSIGYSQETQYF
TGTGCCAGTAGTATAGGGTACAGCCAAGAGACCCAGTACTTC
>TRBV11-2|TRBD2|-|TRBJ2-2
CASSLRAGGTGELFF
TGTGCCAGCAGCTTAAGAGCGGGAGGCACCGGGGAGCTGTTTTTT
>TRBV9|-|-|TRBJ1-3
CASSVAGQGVSTIYF
TGTGCCAGCAGCGTAGCTGGACAAGGGGTTAGCACCATATATTTT
>TRBV13|TRBD2|-|TRBJ2-3
CASSGQRGVVDTQYF
TGTGCCAGCAGCGGACAGCGGGGGGTCGTAGATACGCAGTATTTT
>TRBV27|-|-|TRBJ1-1
CASSLRMNTEAFF
TGTGCCAGCAGTTTGAGAATGAACACTGAAGCTTTCTTT
>TRBV28|-|-|TRBJ1-2
CASRITGMSRGYTF
TGTGCCAGCAGGATTACCGGGATGTCACGGGGCTACACCTTC
>TRBV2|-|-|TRBJ1-2
CASSRGEGVNYGYTF
TGTGCCAGCAGCCGGGGGGAGGGGGTTAACTATGGCTACACCTTC
>TRBV28|-|-|TRBJ1-1
CASSYASGGAFF
TGTGCCAGCAGTTACGCCTCGGGGGGAGCTTTCTTT
>TRBV19|TRBD1|once|TRBJ2-5
CASILVRNRQGPLQETQYF
TGTGCCAGTATCCTCGTCAGAAACCGACAGGGACCACTACAAGAGACCCAGTACTTC
>TRBV10-3|-|once|TRBJ2-6
CAISDQIHASGANVLTF
TGTGCCATCAGTGACCAGATACACGCCTCTGGGGCCAACGTCCTGACTTTC
>TRBV2|-|-|TRBJ2-7
CASRVYYEQYF
TGTGCCAGCAGGGTCTACTACGAGCAGTACTTC
>TRBV7-3|-|-|TRBJ2-1
CASSLTGTTNEQFF
TGTGCCAGCAGCTTAACGGGGACAACCAATGAGCAGTTCTTC
>TRBV29-1|TRBD1|-|TRBJ1-2
CSVSSGQGGYENYGYTF
TGCAGCGTTTCCTCGGGACAGGGAGGATATGAAAACTATGGCTACACCTTC
>TRBV7-6|-|-|TRBJ1-1
CATGGVAFF
TGTGCCACCGGGGGGGTAGCTTTCTTT
>TRBV21-1|-|-|TRBJ1-5
CASSNFLDRERNQPQHF
TGTGCCAGCAGCAACTTCTTGGACAGGGAACGAAATCAGCCCCAGCATTTT
>TRBV6-5|-|-|TRBJ2-7
CASSGGKYFSYEQYF
TGTGCCAGCAGCGGGGGAAAATACTTCTCCTACGAGCAGTACTTC
>TRBV19|TRBD1|once|TRBJ2-5
CASTPTGAGAQYF
TGTGCCAGTACCCCGACAGGGGCGGGTGCCCAGTACTTC
>TRBV6-2/TRBV6-3|-|once|TRBJ2-7
CASSSTGYEQYF
TGTGCCAGCAGTTCGACAGGCTACGAGCAGTACTTC
>TRBV19|-|-|TRBJ1-2
CASKGIDLGSGYTF
TGTGCCAGTAAGGGGATTGACCTGGGCTCTGGCTACACCTTC
>TRBV27|TRBD1|once|TRBJ1-2
CASSEGTGMSYGYTF
TGTGCCAGCAGTGAAGGGACAGGGATGAGCTATGGCTACACCTTC
>TRBV19|TRBD1|-|TRBJ2-7
CASSPTGTGTEQYF
TGTGCCAGTAGTCCAACCGGGACAGGCACCGAGCAGTACTTC
>TRBV28|-|-|TRBJ1-5
CASCNGQPQHF
TGTGCCAGCTGTAATGGCCAGCCCCAGCATTTT
>TRBV11-2|-|-|TRBJ1-4
CASSLFTATNEKLFF
TGTGCCAGCAGCTTATTCACGGCAACTAATGAAAAACTGTTTTTT
>TRBV6-5|TRBD1|-|TRBJ1-1
CASSYSRGQGAIEAFF
TGTGCCAGCAGTTACTCTAGGGGACAGGGGGCCATTGAAGCTTTCTTT
>TRBV6-1|-|-|TRBJ2-1
CASSDSFRGQGRNEQFF
TGTGCCAGCAGTGATTCGTTCCGGGGACAAGGACGTAATGAGCAGTTCTTC
>TRBV19|TRBD1|once|TRBJ1-2
CASSRGTGNYGYTF
TGTGCCAGTAGTAGAGGGACAGGGAACTATGGCTACACCTTC
>TRBV11-2|TRBD2|-|TRBJ2-5
CASSLDQGGGRTQYF
TGTGCCAGCAGCTTAGATCAGGGCGGGGGTAGGACCCAGTACTTC
>TRBV7-2|TRBD2|-|TRBJ2-5
CASSADRAGGAQETQYF
TGTGCCAGCAGCGCTGACCGAGCGGGGGGGGCCCAAGAGACCCAGTACTTC
>TRBV20-1|-|few|TRBJ1-1
CSASRRGGDTEAFF
TGCAGTGCGAGTAGACGCGGGGGAGACACTGAAGCTTTCTTT
>TRBV27|TRBD1|-|TRBJ1-2
CASSSYIQGGTNYGYTF
TGTGCCAGCAGTTCATACATTCAGGGGGGAACTAACTATGGCTACACCTTC
>TRBV2|-|once|TRBJ1-2
CASSGDRPDYGYTF
TGTGCCAGCAGTGGCGACAGGCCTGACTATGGCTACACCTTC
>TRBV27|-|many|TRBJ1-1
CASSLLLNTEAFF
TGTGCCAGCAGTTTACTGTTGAACACTGAAGCTTTCTTT
>TRBV7-8|TRBD1|once|TRBJ1-2
CASSPQGQANYGYTF
TGTGCCAGCAGCCCTCAAGGACAGGCTAACTATGGCTACACCTTC
>TRBV2|-|-|TRBJ1-4
CASSEAGRTNEKLFF
TGTGCCAGCAGTGAAGCCGGGAGGACTAATGAAAAACTGTTTTTT
>TRBV10-2|TRBD1|once|TRBJ2-6
CASSMTGAFGSGANVLTF
TGCGCCAGCAGTATGACAGGGGCCTTCGGGTCTGGGGCCAACGTCCTGACTTTC
>TRBV2|-|-|TRBJ2-3
CASSEGGGATDTQYF
TGTGCCAGCAGTGAAGGTGGGGGGGCAACAGATACGCAGTATTTT
>TRBV5-8|-|-|TRBJ1-2
CASSLRVGLKAPSYGYTF
TGTGCCAGCAGCTTGAGAGTCGGTCTAAAAGCCCCGAGCTATGGCTACACCTTC
>TRBV4-2|TRBD2|-|TRBJ2-1
CASRMTSGANEQFF
TGTGCCAGCAGGATGACTAGCGGGGCCAATGAGCAGTTCTTC
>TRBV27|-|few|TRBJ2-7
CASSPSVWLAGREQYF
TGTGCCAGCAGTCCCTCCGTGTGGCTCGCGGGGAGGGAGCAGTACTTC
>TRBV18|-|-|TRBJ1-6
CASSPGADNSPLHF
TGTGCCAGCTCACCAGGGGCCGATAATTCACCCCTCCACTTT
>TRBV29-1|-|once|TRBJ2-2
CSVDSTTNTGELFF
TGCAGCGTTGACTCAACTACGAACACCGGGGAGCTGTTTTTT
>TRBV7-9|-|-|TRBJ1-1
CASSYGQKNTEAFF
TGTGCCAGCAGCTATGGACAGAAGAACACTGAAGCTTTCTTT
>TRBV6-5|TRBD1|-|TRBJ1-5
CASKPGQGFPQPQHF
TGTGCCAGCAAACCCGGACAGGGATTCCCTCAGCCCCAGCATTTT
>TRBV2|-|-|TRBJ2-5
CAIAGSGETQYF
TGTGCCATCGCGGGTAGCGGTGAGACCCAGTACTTC
>TRBV28|-|-|TRBJ1-2
CASTAAGDNYGYTF
TGTGCCAGCACCGCTGCCGGGGACAATTATGGCTACACCTTC